The 30 T cell receptor beta chains given below trace back to one sample, sequenced in a study of T cells after yellow fever vaccination. Using its own MiXCR run on the 5' RACE reads, TCRdb lists one record per CDR3 protein. The table shows around 50,000 distinct CDR3 sequences, with around 6.4% occurring only once. The sequenced sample was PBMCs, either bulk or a sorted T-cell subset (CD4+, CD8+, memory, or dextramer-sorted; not recorded which), obtained 45 days after the yellow fever booster vaccination. The receptors come from a man aged 25 to 40 who received the YFV17D yellow fever vaccine.

Details on this clonotype: One end of the junction fails to match germline, which may point to a read error. The V call is TRBV20-1, the J call TRBJ2-5, with 7 positions matching TRBD2. The germline V gene encodes CDR1 DFQATT and CDR2 SNEGSKA (reference sequence). The length of the CDR3 is 17 residues. The CDR3 DNA is TGCTGTGCTAGAGATCTGGGCGGGAGTATCGACCAAGAGACCCAGTACTTC. As protein: CCARDLGGSIDQETQYF.

The rearrangement links TRBV28 to TRBJ2-3; 7 bases map to TRBD2. Germline V gene lookup returns CDR1 MDHEN and CDR2 SYDVKM. The V gene end was trimmed by 6 bases and the J gene end by 4 bases; junction bases not matched to a gene: 4. The length of the CDR3 is 13 residues. The CDR3 here is CASSKGGSDTQYF. In DNA, the CDR3 is TGTGCCAGCAGCAAGGGAGGGTCAGATACGCAGTATTTT.

This clonotype was picked up a small number of times. The genes are TRBV7-2 and TRBJ2-3, with D tentatively TRBD1 (5 bases). From germline, CDR1 is SGHTA and CDR2 FQGNSA. The length of the CDR3 is 14 residues. Trimming removed 5 bases from V and 1 base from J, with 10 bases in between. The CDR3 DNA reads TGTGCCAGCAGCCGCGTAGGGGGCACAGATACGCAGTATTTT. It specifies CASSRVGGTDTQYF.

This clonotype was observed a few times. This chain joins TRBV7-6 and TRBJ1-2; 10 bases fit TRBD1. The CDR3 runs 15 residues. Trimming cost V 4 bases and J 4 bases; bases outside gene matches: 6. Per the germline V gene, CDR1 is SGHVS and CDR2 is FNYEAQ. In DNA, the CDR3 is TGTGCCAGCAGCTCCCCGGGACAGGGGTCCTATGGCTACACCTTC. Protein: CASSSPGQGSYGYTF.

This clonotype was counted ten times or more. The V gene is TRBV7-9, the J gene TRBJ2-5; tentatively, D is TRBD1 or TRBD2 (5 bases each). Germline V lookup: CDR1 SEHNR, CDR2 FQNEAQ (reference sequence). The ends were cut back, 1 base at V and 10 bases at J, with 10 bases in the middle. This CDR3 region has 12 residues. CDR3 DNA sequence: TGTGCCAGCAGCTTAGTTCGAGGGGACCAGTACTTC. Translated: CASSLVRGDQYF.

This clonotype has ten or more counts. This is likely a read error, given that the CDR3 carries no conserved phenylalanine or tryptophan at its end. The DNA is left out, because the CDR3 cannot be placed on it with certainty; the CDR3 is given as TCRdb lists it. The rearrangement uses TRBV3-1 and TRBJ2-3; TRBD2 is taken as the D call from the table, unchecked against the DNA. The CDR3 spans 12 residues, counting both ends. Per the germline V gene, CDR1 is LGHDT and CDR2 is YNNKEL (reference sequence). CDR3 sequence: CASSPLAGAVSV.

In this sample, this clonotype turned up a few times. The chain employs TRBV28 and TRBJ2-5; weak D call: TRBD2 (5 bases). The length of the CDR3 is 11 residues. Germline V lookup: CDR1 MDHEN, CDR2 SYDVKM. Trimming stripped 6 bases from V and 5 bases from J, with 7 bases between. This chain's CDR3 is CASSRTETQYF. The DNA of the CDR3 is TGTGCCAGCAGCAGGACTGAGACCCAGTACTTC.

This clonotype was picked up a small number of times. V is TRBV6-5 and J is TRBJ1-4; D is unresolved. The CDR3 extends over 14 amino acids. Trimming took off 7 bases at V and 4 bases at J, with 13 bases between the two ends. Germline CDR1 is MNHEY and CDR2 is SVGAGI. The CDR3: CASKSRHVNEKLFF. CDR3 DNA: TGTGCCAGCAAGAGTCGTCACGTTAATGAAAAACTGTTTTTT.

The CDR3 region is CASSEDTGELFF. In nucleotides, the CDR3 is TGCGCCAGCAGTGAGGACACCGGGGAGCTGTTTTTT. This rearrangement joins TRBV10-1 to TRBJ2-2; D not resolved. The V end was cut by 2 bases, the J end by 3 bases, with 1 base between. Germline V lookup: CDR1 WNHNN, CDR2 SYGVQD (reference sequence). This CDR3 contains 12 residues.

The chain joins TRBV3-1 to TRBJ2-2; no definite D call. Per the germline V gene, CDR1 is LGHDT and CDR2 is YNNKEL (reference sequence). This CDR3 region has 15 residues. Trimming pared 2 bases from V and 9 bases from J, leaving 16 bases between. The CDR3 sequence is CASSQQVACTRELFF. The CDR3 DNA is TGTGCCAGCAGCCAACAGGTCGCTTGTACCCGGGAGCTGTTTTTT.

This clonotype has ten or more counts. The gene calls are TRBV20-1 and TRBJ2-1; D not certain. Germline V gene data show CDR1 as DFQATT and CDR2 as SNEGSKA (reference sequence). V was pared by 6 bases and J by 9 bases, with 9 bases between. This CDR3 is 10 amino acids long. The CDR3 is CSAGVGEQFF. The CDR3 DNA reads TGCAGTGCCGGCGTCGGTGAGCAGTTCTTC.

Details on this clonotype: Just one base apart from a much larger clone, this may be a read error. This chain links TRBV3-1 with TRBJ2-7; D perhaps matches TRBD1 (6 bases). CDR1 and CDR2 from the germline V gene are LGHDT and YNNKEL (reference sequence). This CDR3 spans 15 amino acids. V dropped 4 bases and J dropped 9 bases, with 22 bases sitting between them. As DNA, the CDR3 is TGTGCCAGCAGCCCCCTCGGGGACAAGGAAAAGCGGCAGTACTTC. Its protein is CASSPLGDKEKRQYF.

The CDR3 protein is CASSKGGTGELFF. Here the CDR3 DNA reads TGTGCCAGCAGTAAGGGGGGCACCGGGGAGCTGTTTTTT. This chain joins TRBV12-3 or TRBV12-4 and TRBJ2-2; D is tentatively TRBD1 or TRBD2 (6 bases each). Trimming stripped 5 bases from V and 4 bases from J, with 8 bases between. The CDR3 length is 13 residues.

Many counts were recorded for this clonotype. This CDR3 is CASSQDTFEAFF. CDR3 in DNA: TGTGCCAGCAGCCAGGACACCTTTGAAGCTTTCTTT. J is TRBJ1-1 and V is TRBV7-9; the D gene is possibly TRBD1 (5 bases). The CDR3 runs to 12 residues. Germline V gene sequence: CDR1 SEHNR, CDR2 FQNEAQ (reference sequence). V lost 5 bases, J lost 7 bases, and 11 bases lay in between.

This clonotype was picked up a small number of times. The chain uses TRBV20-1 and TRBJ1-5; D call uncertain. Germline assignment: CDR1 DFQATT and CDR2 SNEGSKA (reference sequence). The CDR3 length is 11 residues. The V end was cut by 2 bases, the J end by 11 bases, with 10 bases between. CDR3 sequence (DNA): TGCAGTGCTAGATCGGACCGGTCCCAGCATTTT. As protein: CSARSDRSQHF.

This clonotype occurred many times. V gene TRBV20-1 combines with J gene TRBJ2-5, with 12 positions matching TRBD2. CDR3 length: 13 residues. Trimming removed 5 bases from V and 2 bases from J; junction bases left unmatched: 0. Germline CDR1 reads DFQATT; CDR2 reads SNEGSKA (reference sequence). DNA for the CDR3: TGCAGTGCTCTAGCGGGAGGGCAAGAGACCCAGTACTTC. Residues: CSALAGGQETQYF.

This clonotype has just a few counts. The V and J genes are TRBV24-1 and TRBJ2-3; 7 positions match TRBD2. This CDR3 comprises 16 residues. Looked up from germline, CDR1 is KGHDR and CDR2 is SFDVKD. After removal of 3 bases from V and 4 bases from J, the junction contained 9 bases not matched to a gene. The CDR3 bases are TGTGCCACCAGTGATGACGGGACTACCGGCTCAGATACGCAGTATTTT. Translating gives CATSDDGTTGSDTQYF.

About this clonotype itself: One junction end disagrees with the germline gene, perhaps due to a read error. V gene TRBV5-1 combines with J gene TRBJ2-7, with 7 bases fitting TRBD1. CDR3 length equals 14 residues. The germline gives CDR1 SGHRS, CDR2 YFSETQ. The CDR3 nucleotides read TGCGCCAGCAGCCCCCGGGACAGTTCCTACGAGCAGTGCTTC. This translates into CASSPRDSSYEQCF.

V gene TRBV20-1 combines with J gene TRBJ2-7; 8 bases are a match to TRBD1. CDR3 size: 15 residues. CDR1 is DFQATT, CDR2 SNEGSKA, per germline (reference sequence). V shed 6 bases and J 3 bases; nucleotides not matched to a gene: 13. The CDR3 region is CSALDPGTGDYEQYF. The CDR3 DNA sequence: TGCAGTGCCCTAGATCCGGGGACAGGAGACTACGAGCAGTACTTC.

There are many counts of this clonotype. The chain employs TRBV7-2 and TRBJ2-7; D might be TRBD2 (5 bases). The V and J ends lost 4 bases and 7 bases respectively, with 14 bases between them. This CDR3 has 13 residues. Germline V gene sequence: CDR1 SGHTA, CDR2 FQGNSA. The CDR3 nucleotides read TGTGCCAGCAGCTCCGGCGGACTTATGGAGCAGTACTTC. It encodes CASSSGGLMEQYF. Filled out from reference TRBV7-2 and TRBJ2-7, the complete variable domain reads GAGVSQSPSNKVTEKGKDVELRCDPISGHTALYWYRQSLGQGLEFLIYFQGNSAPDKSGLPSDRFSAERTGGSVSTLTIQRTQQEDSAVYLCASSSGGLMEQYFGPGTRLTVT.

This clonotype was picked up many times. This chain links TRBV7-8 with TRBJ1-5; D remains unclear. The CDR3 is 17 amino acids. V gave up 3 bases and J gave up 0 bases, with 15 bases separating them. Germline V gives CDR1 SGHVS, CDR2 FQNEAQ. The CDR3 bases are TGTGCCAGCAGCTTCGGGCCAGCAAGAAATAGCAATCAGCCCCAGCATTTT. Residues: CASSFGPARNSNQPQHF.

This clonotype turned up a few times. Here the CDR3 reads CASSSGLLGAFF. CDR3 DNA: TGTGCCAGCAGTTCAGGCCTCCTGGGAGCTTTCTTT. The rearrangement joins TRBV6-6 to TRBJ1-1; no definite D call. The CDR3 runs 12 residues. V lost 4 bases and J lost 10, with 13 bases in between. CDR1 and CDR2 from the germline V gene are MNHNY and SVGAGI (reference sequence).

This clonotype was counted between two and nine times. This sequence joins TRBV28 and TRBJ2-5; the D gene is possibly TRBD1 (6 bases). This CDR3 has 16 amino acids. The ends were cut back, 10 bases at V and 4 bases at J, with 25 bases in the middle. The germline V gene has CDR1 MDHEN and CDR2 SYDVKM. CDR3 in amino acids: CATYPGGAPSRETQYF. For the CDR3, the DNA is TGTGCCACCTATCCTGGGGGCGCACCCAGTAGAGAGACCCAGTACTTC. The full variable domain, rest sourced from reference TRBV28 and TRBJ2-5, is DVKVTQSSRYLVKRTGEKVFLECVQDMDHENMFWYRQDPGLGLRLIYFSYDVKMKEKGDIPEGYSVSREKKERFSLILESASTNQTSMYLCATYPGGAPSRETQYFGPGTRLLVL.

Many counts were recorded for this clonotype. V is TRBV6-1 and J is TRBJ1-1; D is unresolved. The CDR3 has 14 residues. Germline values: CDR1 MNHNS, CDR2 SASEGT. V was clipped by 7 bases and J by 6 bases, with 18 bases between them. The CDR3 bases are TGTGCCAGCAACGCCCGCGCGGAGGTGGCTGAAGCTTTCTTT. As protein: CASNARAEVAEAFF.

The chain is built from TRBV28 and TRBJ2-3; the match to TRBD1 covers 10 bases. CDR1 is MDHEN, CDR2 SYDVKM, per germline. The CDR3 has 14 amino acids. Trimming took 7 bases from V and 7 from J; bases not matched to a gene: 8. The CDR3, as DNA: TGTGCCAGCATCTGGGGACAGGGGTCGAATACGCAGTATTTT. Its protein is CASIWGQGSNTQYF.

This clonotype was detected only a few times. V usage is TRBV7-2 and J usage is TRBJ1-2; a possible D gene is TRBD1 (5 bases). Germline V CDR1 and CDR2: SGHTA, FQGNSA. The ends were cut back, 5 bases at V and 4 bases at J, with 14 bases in the middle. The CDR3 spans 14 residues. CDR3 DNA sequence: TGTGCCAGCAGCCCGCCGGGGGGAATCTATGGCTACACCTTC. This sequence encodes CASSPPGGIYGYTF.

This clonotype has a count of ten or more. J is TRBJ2-5 and V is TRBV20-1; D call uncertain. The CDR3 is 12 residues long. Germline assignment: CDR1 DFQATT and CDR2 SNEGSKA (reference sequence). Trimming cost V 2 bases and J 0 bases, with 4 bases left between them. CDR3 residues: CSARTYQETQYF. The CDR3 region has the DNA TGCAGTGCTAGAACTTACCAAGAGACCCAGTACTTC.

This clonotype was recorded only once. DNA of the CDR3: TGTGCCAGCAGCCCTATCGGAGAGGGGAGCTATGGCTACACCTTC. Amino acids: CASSPIGEGSYGYTF. This chain connects TRBV7-6 to TRBJ1-2, with a weak D call TRBD1 (5 bases). The CDR3 has 15 amino acids. V was pared by 5 bases and J by 4 bases, with 17 bases between. Germline V gene sequence: CDR1 SGHVS, CDR2 FNYEAQ.

The genes are TRBV6-5 and TRBJ1-5; tentatively, D is TRBD1 (5 bases). Germline V gives CDR1 MNHEY, CDR2 SVGAGI. The CDR3 runs 12 residues. V lost 6 bases, J lost 5 bases, and 8 bases lay in between. This CDR3 is CASRTGDQPQHF. The CDR3, as DNA: TGTGCCAGCAGAACAGGCGATCAGCCCCAGCATTTT.

This clonotype was picked up many times. The chain combines TRBV12-3 or TRBV12-4 with TRBJ2-7; 7 bases are a match to TRBD1. The CDR3 totals 14 residues. After removal of 3 bases from V and 6 bases from J, the junction contained 8 bases not matched to a gene. CDR3 amino acids: CASSLGDSWGEQYF. CDR3 nucleotide sequence: TGTGCCAGCAGTTTGGGGGACAGCTGGGGCGAGCAGTACTTC.